This TCR beta chain was identified in a study of OX40 agonist ivuxolimab in advanced cancers. Across the study: Dose-escalation patients were diagnosed with hepatocellular carcinoma, melanoma, renal cell cancer or head and neck cancer.

The assay was immunoSEQ multiplex PCR, and TCRdb's table has in-frame clones only and misses some. The sample lists about 38,000 clones, over 80% seen once, with 25% to 40% in the top ten. V was clipped by 4 bases and J by 0 bases; unmatched bases: 8. In germline, CDR1 is SGHNT, CDR2 YYREEE (reference sequence). The length of the CDR3 is 18 residues. This clone appeared a few times. This chain connects TRBV5-4 to TRBJ2-7; 15 positions match TRBD2. This specimen consisted of CD4+ or CD8+ T cells sorted from blood, obtained in a trial of the OX40 agonist ivuxolimab. The sequence derives from an adult with an advanced solid tumor such as melanoma, head and neck, liver or kidney cancer. In DNA, the CDR3 is TGTGCCAGCAGCCCCCGGACTAGCGGGGGGGCCAGCTCCTACGAGCAGTACTTC. It encodes CASSPRTSGGASSYEQYF.